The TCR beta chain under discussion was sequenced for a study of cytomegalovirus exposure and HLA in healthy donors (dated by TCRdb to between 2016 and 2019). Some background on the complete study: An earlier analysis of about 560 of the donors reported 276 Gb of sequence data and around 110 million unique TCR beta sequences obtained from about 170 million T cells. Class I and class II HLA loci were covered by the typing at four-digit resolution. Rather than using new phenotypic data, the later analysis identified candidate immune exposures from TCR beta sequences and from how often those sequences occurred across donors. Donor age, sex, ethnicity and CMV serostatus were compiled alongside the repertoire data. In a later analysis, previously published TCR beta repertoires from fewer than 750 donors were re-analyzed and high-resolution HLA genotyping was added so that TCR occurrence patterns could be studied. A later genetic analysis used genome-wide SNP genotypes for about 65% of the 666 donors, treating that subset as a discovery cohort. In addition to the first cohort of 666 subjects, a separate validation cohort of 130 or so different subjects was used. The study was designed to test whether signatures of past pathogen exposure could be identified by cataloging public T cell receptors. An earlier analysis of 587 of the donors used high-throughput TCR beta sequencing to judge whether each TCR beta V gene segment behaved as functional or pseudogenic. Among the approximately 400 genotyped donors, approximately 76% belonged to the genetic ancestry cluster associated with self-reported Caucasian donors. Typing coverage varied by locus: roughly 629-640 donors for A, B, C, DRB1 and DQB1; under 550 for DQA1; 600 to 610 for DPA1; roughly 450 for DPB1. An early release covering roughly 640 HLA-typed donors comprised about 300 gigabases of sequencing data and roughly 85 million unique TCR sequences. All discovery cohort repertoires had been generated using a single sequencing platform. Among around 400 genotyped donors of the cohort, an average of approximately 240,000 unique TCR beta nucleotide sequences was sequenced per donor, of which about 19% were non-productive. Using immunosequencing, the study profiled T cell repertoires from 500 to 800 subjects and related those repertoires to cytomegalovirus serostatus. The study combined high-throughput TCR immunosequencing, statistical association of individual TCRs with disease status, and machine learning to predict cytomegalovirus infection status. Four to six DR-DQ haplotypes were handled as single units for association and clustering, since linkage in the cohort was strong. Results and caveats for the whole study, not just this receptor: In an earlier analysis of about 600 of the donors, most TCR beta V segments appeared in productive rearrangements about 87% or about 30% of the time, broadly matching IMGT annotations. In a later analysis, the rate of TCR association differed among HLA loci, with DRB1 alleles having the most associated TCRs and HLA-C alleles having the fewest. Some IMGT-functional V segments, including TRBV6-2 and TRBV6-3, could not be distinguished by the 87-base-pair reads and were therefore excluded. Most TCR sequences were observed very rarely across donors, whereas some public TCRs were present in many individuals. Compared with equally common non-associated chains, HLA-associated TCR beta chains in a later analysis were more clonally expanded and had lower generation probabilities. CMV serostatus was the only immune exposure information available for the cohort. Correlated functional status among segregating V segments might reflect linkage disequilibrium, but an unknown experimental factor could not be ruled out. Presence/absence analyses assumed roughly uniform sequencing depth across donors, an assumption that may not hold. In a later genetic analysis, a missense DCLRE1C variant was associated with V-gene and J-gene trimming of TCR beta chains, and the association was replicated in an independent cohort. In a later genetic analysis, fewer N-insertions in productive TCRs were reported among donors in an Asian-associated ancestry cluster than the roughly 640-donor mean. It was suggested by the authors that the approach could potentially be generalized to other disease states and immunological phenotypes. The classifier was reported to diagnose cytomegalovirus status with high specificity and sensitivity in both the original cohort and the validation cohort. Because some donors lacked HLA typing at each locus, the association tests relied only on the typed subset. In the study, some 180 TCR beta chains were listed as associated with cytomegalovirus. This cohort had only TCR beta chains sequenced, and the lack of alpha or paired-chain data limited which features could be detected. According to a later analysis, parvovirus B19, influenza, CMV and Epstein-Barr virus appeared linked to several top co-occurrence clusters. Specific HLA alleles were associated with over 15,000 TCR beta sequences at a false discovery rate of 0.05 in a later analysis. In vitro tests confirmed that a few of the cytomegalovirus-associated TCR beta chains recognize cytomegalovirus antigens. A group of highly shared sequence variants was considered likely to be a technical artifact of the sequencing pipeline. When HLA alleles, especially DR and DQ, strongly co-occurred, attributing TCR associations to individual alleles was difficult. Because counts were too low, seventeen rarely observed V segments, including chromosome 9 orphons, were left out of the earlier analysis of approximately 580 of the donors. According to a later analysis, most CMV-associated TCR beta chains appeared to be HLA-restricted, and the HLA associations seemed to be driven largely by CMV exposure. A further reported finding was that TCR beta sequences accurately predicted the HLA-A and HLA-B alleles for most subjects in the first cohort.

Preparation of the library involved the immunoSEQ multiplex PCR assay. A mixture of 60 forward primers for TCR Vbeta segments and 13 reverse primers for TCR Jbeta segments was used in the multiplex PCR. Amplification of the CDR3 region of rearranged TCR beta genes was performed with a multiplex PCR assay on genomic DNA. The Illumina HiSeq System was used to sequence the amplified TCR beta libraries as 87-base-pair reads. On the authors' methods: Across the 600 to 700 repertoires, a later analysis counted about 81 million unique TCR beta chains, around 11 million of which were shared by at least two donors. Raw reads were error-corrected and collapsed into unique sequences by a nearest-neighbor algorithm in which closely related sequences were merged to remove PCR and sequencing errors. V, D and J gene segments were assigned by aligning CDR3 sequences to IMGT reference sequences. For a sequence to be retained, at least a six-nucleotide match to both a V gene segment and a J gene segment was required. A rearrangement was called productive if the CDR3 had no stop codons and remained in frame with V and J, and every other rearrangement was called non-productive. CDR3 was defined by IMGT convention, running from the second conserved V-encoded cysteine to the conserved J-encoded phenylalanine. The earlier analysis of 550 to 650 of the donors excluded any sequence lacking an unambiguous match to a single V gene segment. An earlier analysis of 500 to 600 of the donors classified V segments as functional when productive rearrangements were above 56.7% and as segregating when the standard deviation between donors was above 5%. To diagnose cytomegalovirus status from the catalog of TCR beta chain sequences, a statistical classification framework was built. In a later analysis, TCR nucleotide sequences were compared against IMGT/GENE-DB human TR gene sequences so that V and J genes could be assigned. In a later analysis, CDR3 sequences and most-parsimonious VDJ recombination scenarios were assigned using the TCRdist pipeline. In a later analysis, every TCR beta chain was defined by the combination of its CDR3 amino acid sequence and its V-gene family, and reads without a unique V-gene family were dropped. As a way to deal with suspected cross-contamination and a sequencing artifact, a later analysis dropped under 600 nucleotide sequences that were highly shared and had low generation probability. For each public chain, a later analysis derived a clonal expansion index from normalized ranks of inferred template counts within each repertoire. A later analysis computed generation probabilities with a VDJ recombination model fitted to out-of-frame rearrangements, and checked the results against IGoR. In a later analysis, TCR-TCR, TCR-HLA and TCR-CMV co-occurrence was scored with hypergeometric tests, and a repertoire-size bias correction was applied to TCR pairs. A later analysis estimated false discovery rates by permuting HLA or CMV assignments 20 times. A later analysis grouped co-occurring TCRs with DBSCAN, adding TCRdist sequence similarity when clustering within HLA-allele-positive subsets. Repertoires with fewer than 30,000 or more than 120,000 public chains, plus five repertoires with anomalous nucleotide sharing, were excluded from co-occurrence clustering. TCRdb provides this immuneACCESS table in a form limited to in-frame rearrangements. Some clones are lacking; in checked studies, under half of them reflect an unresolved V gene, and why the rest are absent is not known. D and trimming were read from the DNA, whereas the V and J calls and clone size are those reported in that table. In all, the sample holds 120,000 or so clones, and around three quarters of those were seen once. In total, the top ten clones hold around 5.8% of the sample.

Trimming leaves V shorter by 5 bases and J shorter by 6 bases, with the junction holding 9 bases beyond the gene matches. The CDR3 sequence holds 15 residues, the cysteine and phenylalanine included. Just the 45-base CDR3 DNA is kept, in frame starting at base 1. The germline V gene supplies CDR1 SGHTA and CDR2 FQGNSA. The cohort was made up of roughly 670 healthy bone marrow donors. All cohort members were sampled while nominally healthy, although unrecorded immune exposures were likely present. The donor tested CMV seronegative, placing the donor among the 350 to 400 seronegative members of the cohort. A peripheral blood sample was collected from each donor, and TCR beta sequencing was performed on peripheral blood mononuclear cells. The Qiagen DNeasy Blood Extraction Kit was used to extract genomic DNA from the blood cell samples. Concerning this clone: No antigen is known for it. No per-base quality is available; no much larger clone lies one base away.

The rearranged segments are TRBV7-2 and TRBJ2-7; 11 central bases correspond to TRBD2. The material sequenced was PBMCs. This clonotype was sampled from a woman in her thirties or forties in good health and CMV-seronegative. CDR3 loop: CASSDVLAGVREQYF. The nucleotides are TGTGCCAGCAGCGACGTACTAGCGGGAGTACGCGAGCAGTACTTC.